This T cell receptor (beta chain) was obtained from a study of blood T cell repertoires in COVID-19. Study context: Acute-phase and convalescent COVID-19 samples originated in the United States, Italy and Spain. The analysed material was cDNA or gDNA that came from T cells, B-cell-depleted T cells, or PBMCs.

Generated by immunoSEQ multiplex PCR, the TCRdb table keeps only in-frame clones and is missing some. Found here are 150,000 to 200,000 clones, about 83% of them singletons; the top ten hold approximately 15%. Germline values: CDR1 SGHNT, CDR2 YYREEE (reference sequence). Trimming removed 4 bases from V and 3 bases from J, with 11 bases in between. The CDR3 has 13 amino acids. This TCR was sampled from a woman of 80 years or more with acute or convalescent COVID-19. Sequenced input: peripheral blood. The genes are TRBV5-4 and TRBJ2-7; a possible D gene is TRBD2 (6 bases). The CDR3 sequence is CASSGGLYYEQYF. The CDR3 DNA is TGTGCCAGCAGCGGGGGACTGTACTACGAGCAGTACTTC.